Listed below are T cell receptor beta chains from one sample, sequenced in a study of radiation and T cells in renal cell carcinoma. TCRdb's copy holds only in-frame clones and misses some; the assay was immunoSEQ multiplex PCR. Among 150,000 to 160,000 clones listed, roughly 86% were seen once. The sequencing here drew on blood, taken from a patient whose treatment included radiotherapy and nephrectomy. These receptors originate from a woman aged 45-65 years with renal cell carcinoma. Each CDR3 is given with its conserved first and last residue. Each record gives: D gene, J gene, clone size, V gene, CDR3 protein, CDR3 DNA. The D gene is left open where the match is weak. Size values are once, few and many counts, or a class for expanded clones, and some rows have none.

>TRBD2|TRBJ2-7|.|TRBV28
CASRPSGGPHEQYF
TGTGCCAGCAGACCAAGCGGGGGGCCCCACGAGCAGTACTTC
>TRBD2|TRBJ2-7|.|TRBV5-6
CASSLILAEYEQYF
TGTGCCAGCAGCTTGATTCTAGCGGAGTACGAGCAGTACTTC
>.|TRBJ1-6|.|TRBV5-6
CASSSRTSPLHF
TGTGCCAGCAGCTCACGGACTTCACCCCTCCACTTT
>TRBD2|TRBJ2-7|.|TRBV5-6
CASSFSLAGGLPYEQYF
TGTGCCAGCAGCTTTTCCCTAGCGGGGGGCCTTCCCTACGAGCAGTACTTC
>TRBD2|TRBJ2-2|.|TRBV19
CASTELAFTGELFF
TGTGCCAGTACAGAACTAGCGTTCACCGGGGAGCTGTTTTTT
>.|TRBJ2-5|.|TRBV25-1
CASSDFWGAQETQYF
TGTGCCAGCAGTGATTTCTGGGGGGCCCAAGAGACCCAGTACTTC
>TRBD1|TRBJ1-4|.|TRBV4-2
CASSQAQGEFNEKLFF
TGTGCCAGCAGCCAAGCCCAGGGGGAATTTAATGAAAAACTGTTTTTT
>.|TRBJ1-1|.|TRBV19
CASSILRRGSSMNTEAFF
TGTGCCAGTAGTATACTTCGGCGGGGAAGCTCCATGAACACTGAAGCTTTCTTT
>.|TRBJ2-5|.|TRBV20-1
CSALSAETQYF
TGCAGTGCCCTTAGCGCGGAGACCCAGTACTTC
>.|TRBJ2-2|once|TRBV5-1
CASSLGQVENAGELFF
TGCGCCAGCAGCTTGGGGCAGGTGGAGAACGCCGGGGAGCTGTTTTTT
>.|TRBJ2-7|.|TRBV6-6
CASSYTSLEQYF
TGTGCCAGCAGTTACACTTCCCTGGAGCAGTACTTC
>.|TRBJ2-3|.|TRBV18
CASSPGQSTDTQYF
TGTGCCAGCTCACCGGGTCAGAGCACAGATACGCAGTATTTT
>TRBD1|TRBJ2-2|.|TRBV13
CASRHPGTGALFF
TGTGCCAGCAGGCACCCCGGGACAGGCGCGCTGTTTTTT
>.|TRBJ1-3|.|TRBV7-9
CASSSGLKGNTIYF
TGTGCCAGCAGCTCGGGGCTGAAGGGAAACACCATATATTTT
>.|TRBJ1-2|.|TRBV28
CASRAGREGYTF
TGTGCCAGCAGAGCAGGGCGAGAGGGCTACACCTTC
>TRBD1|TRBJ1-2|.|TRBV13
CASSRQGLHGYTF
TGTGCCAGCAGCCGACAGGGATTGCATGGCTACACCTTC
>TRBD1|TRBJ1-5|.|TRBV6-1
CASRLDRGGNQPQHF
TGTGCCAGCAGGTTGGACAGGGGAGGCAATCAGCCCCAGCATTTT
>.|TRBJ2-3|.|TRBV6-6
CASSYGVGALGDTQYF
TGTGCCAGCAGTTACGGGGTGGGGGCTTTGGGTGATACGCAGTATTTT
>.|TRBJ2-1|.|TRBV11-2
CASSLGKGPDEQFF
TGTGCCAGCAGCTTAGGAAAGGGGCCCGATGAGCAGTTCTTC
>.|TRBJ2-7|few|TRBV9
CASSVGTGLTYEQYF
TGTGCCAGCAGCGTAGGCACAGGTCTTACCTACGAGCAGTACTTC
>TRBD2|TRBJ2-3|once|TRBV7-9
CASSPGLAGVADTQYF
TGTGCCAGCAGCCCAGGACTAGCGGGGGTGGCAGATACGCAGTATTTT
>TRBD1|TRBJ1-4|.|TRBV2
CASCSGQTFWANEKLFF
TGTGCCAGTTGTTCGGGACAGACCTTCTGGGCTAATGAAAAACTGTTTTTT
>.|TRBJ1-2|.|TRBV9
CASSSGRASFYGYTF
TGTGCCAGCAGCAGCGGCCGAGCCTCTTTCTATGGCTACACCTTC
>.|TRBJ2-7|.|TRBV2
CASTPDARSSYEQYF
TGTGCCAGCACACCGGACGCCCGCAGCTCCTACGAGCAGTACTTC
>.|TRBJ2-6|.|TRBV5-1
CASSLGLGSGANVLTF
TGCGCCAGCAGCTTGGGTTTGGGGTCCGGGGCCAACGTCCTGACTTTC
>TRBD1|TRBJ1-5|.|TRBV2
CASTPTRGTGVEPQHF
TGTGCCAGCACTCCGACGAGGGGGACAGGGGTTGAGCCCCAGCATTTT
>TRBD2|TRBJ2-5|.|TRBV5-1
CASRWDYQETQYF
TGCGCCAGCAGGTGGGACTATCAAGAGACCCAGTACTTC
>.|TRBJ1-1|.|TRBV11-2
CASSLAGVNTEAFF
TGTGCCAGCAGCTTAGCAGGGGTGAACACTGAAGCTTTCTTT
>.|TRBJ1-1|.|TRBV9
CASSVVVDPDTEAFF
TGTGCCAGCAGCGTAGTGGTAGATCCCGACACTGAAGCTTTCTTT
>TRBD1|TRBJ2-2|.|TRBV7-8
CASRGPGQGFAGELFF
TGTGCCAGCAGAGGCCCGGGACAGGGTTTTGCCGGGGAGCTGTTTTTT
>.|TRBJ1-2|.|TRBV19
CASSMVTASNYGYTF
TGTGCCAGTAGTATGGTGACAGCGTCTAACTATGGCTACACCTTC
>TRBD2|TRBJ2-7|.|TRBV4-3
CASSPGTSGGYEQYF
TGCGCCAGCAGCCCAGGGACTAGCGGGGGGTACGAGCAGTACTTC
>.|TRBJ2-7|.|TRBV6-5
CASSYSGPYEQYF
TGTGCCAGCAGTTACTCCGGACCGTACGAGCAGTACTTC
>.|TRBJ1-5|few|TRBV19
CASSLGYQPQHF
TGTGCCAGTAGTCTAGGCTATCAGCCCCAGCATTTT
>.|TRBJ2-7|.|TRBV4-1
CASSHPPATGSYEQYF
TGCGCCAGCAGCCATCCTCCGGCTACAGGCTCCTACGAGCAGTACTTC
>.|TRBJ2-3|.|TRBV7-2
CASSSGSHTDTQYF
TGTGCCAGCAGCTCCGGGTCGCACACAGATACGCAGTATTTT
>.|TRBJ1-5|few|TRBV12-5
CASGPDRLNQPQHF
TGTGCTAGTGGTCCGGACAGACTCAATCAGCCCCAGCATTTT
>.|TRBJ2-3|.|TRBV7-9
CASSYPGTSTGNTQYF
TGTGCCAGCAGCTACCCCGGGACAAGCACTGGGAATACGCAGTATTTT
>TRBD1|TRBJ1-1|few|TRBV14
CASSLQTGQGSEAFF
TGTGCCAGCAGCCTCCAAACGGGACAGGGCTCTGAAGCTTTCTTT
>.|TRBJ2-7|.|TRBV7-8
CASSLGRFGYEQYF
TGTGCCAGCAGCTTAGGCCGTTTCGGCTACGAGCAGTACTTC
>.|TRBJ2-1|.|TRBV2
CASSGAGRSYNEQFF
TGTGCCAGCAGTGGGGCAGGCCGCTCCTACAATGAGCAGTTCTTC
>TRBD1|TRBJ2-2|.|TRBV6-6
CASSYVGQGAFGELFF
TGTGCCAGCAGTTACGTAGGACAGGGGGCATTTGGGGAGCTGTTTTTT
>TRBD1|TRBJ1-1|few|TRBV19
CASTPGQGGTEAFF
TGTGCCAGTACCCCCGGACAGGGAGGGACTGAAGCTTTCTTT
>.|TRBJ2-3|.|TRBV7-3
CASSFGPSTDTQYF
TGTGCCAGCAGCTTCGGGCCAAGCACAGATACGCAGTATTTT
>.|TRBJ2-1|once|TRBV4-1
CASSQGLVREQFF
TGCGCCAGCAGCCAAGGACTAGTCCGTGAGCAGTTCTTC
>.|TRBJ2-2|.|TRBV7-8
CASSLVRGNTGELFF
TGTGCCAGCAGCTTAGTTAGGGGGAACACCGGGGAGCTGTTTTTT
>.|TRBJ1-2|.|TRBV19
CASSISKGHNYGYTF
TGTGCCAGTAGTATATCGAAGGGGCATAACTATGGCTACACCTTC
>TRBD1|TRBJ1-1|.|TRBV7-9
CASSLEGQKAFF
TGTGCCAGCAGCTTAGAGGGACAGAAAGCTTTCTTT
>.|TRBJ1-4|.|TRBV5-1
CASRPTGTANEKLFF
TGCGCCAGCAGGCCTACCGGGACGGCTAATGAAAAACTGTTTTTT
>TRBD1|TRBJ1-5|.|TRBV7-6
CASSPGDRAYQPQHF
TGTGCCAGCAGCCCCGGGGACAGGGCTTATCAGCCCCAGCATTTT
>TRBD1|TRBJ1-2|.|TRBV5-1
CASSSRNRGERNGYTF
TGCGCCAGCAGCTCACGCAACAGGGGGGAAAGGAATGGCTACACCTTC
>.|TRBJ1-2|few|TRBV6-5
CASSYSPYQGRYGYTF
TGTGCCAGCAGTTACTCACCCTACCAGGGCCGCTATGGCTACACCTTC
>TRBD1|TRBJ1-1|few|TRBV5-1
CASSWTGGAQNTEAFF
TGCGCCAGCAGCTGGACAGGGGGGGCGCAGAACACTGAAGCTTTCTTT
>.|TRBJ2-1|.|TRBV4-3
CASSQDTGQDSSYNEQFF
TGCGCCAGCAGCCAAGATACAGGGCAGGATAGCTCCTACAATGAGCAGTTCTTC
>.|TRBJ2-6|.|TRBV12-5
CASGPGRSGANVLTF
TGTGCTAGTGGCCCGGGTAGGTCTGGGGCCAACGTCCTGACTTTC